This T cell receptor beta chain came from a study of Ad26.COV2.S vaccination and SARS-CoV-2 variants. V lost 0 bases, J lost 1 base, and 16 bases lay in between. CDR1 is LGHNA and CDR2 is YSLEER in the germline V gene. This CDR3 region has 18 residues. The table came from immunoSEQ multiplex PCR; TCRdb's copy has only in-frame clones and leaves some out. The data contain 200,000 to 250,000 clones, roughly 90% of them singletons. The treatment here: 15 to 20 received Ad26.COV2.S at low or high dose, single or two shots; about 5 received placebo; per-sample allocation not given. Repertoires come from day 63 after the first vaccine or placebo injection.

The source material was peripheral blood, sampled in a trial of Ad26.COV2.S vaccine versus placebo. This chain uses TRBV4-3 with TRBJ1-3; D might be TRBD1 (5 bases). The source of this sequence is a person aged 18-60 years who received the Ad26.COV2.S COVID-19 vaccine or a placebo. CDR3 sequence: CASSQDGPGPGSGNTIYF. CDR3 DNA: TGCGCCAGCAGCCAAGATGGTCCAGGGCCTGGATCTGGAAACACCATATATTTT.